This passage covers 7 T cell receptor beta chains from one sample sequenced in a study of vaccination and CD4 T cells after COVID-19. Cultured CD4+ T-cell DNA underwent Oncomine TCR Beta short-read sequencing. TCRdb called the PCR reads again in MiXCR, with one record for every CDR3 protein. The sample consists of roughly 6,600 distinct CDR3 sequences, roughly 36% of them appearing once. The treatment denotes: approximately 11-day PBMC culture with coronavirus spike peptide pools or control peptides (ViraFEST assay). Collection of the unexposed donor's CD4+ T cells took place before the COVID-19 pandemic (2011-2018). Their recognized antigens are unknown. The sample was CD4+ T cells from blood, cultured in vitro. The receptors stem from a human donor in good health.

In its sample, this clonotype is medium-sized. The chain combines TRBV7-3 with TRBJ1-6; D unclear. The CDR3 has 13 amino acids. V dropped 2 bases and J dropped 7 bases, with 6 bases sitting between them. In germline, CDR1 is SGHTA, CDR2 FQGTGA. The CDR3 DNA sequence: TGTGCCAGCAGCTTATTGATGAATTCACCCCTCCACTTT. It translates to CASSLLMNSPLHF.

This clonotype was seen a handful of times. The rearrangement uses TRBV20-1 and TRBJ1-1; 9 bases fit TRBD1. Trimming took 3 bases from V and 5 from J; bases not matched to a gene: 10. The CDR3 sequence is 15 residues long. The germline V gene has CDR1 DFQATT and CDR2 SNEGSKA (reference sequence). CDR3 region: CSARTPTGGWTEAFF. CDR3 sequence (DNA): TGCAGTGCTAGGACACCGACAGGGGGGTGGACTGAAGCTTTCTTT.

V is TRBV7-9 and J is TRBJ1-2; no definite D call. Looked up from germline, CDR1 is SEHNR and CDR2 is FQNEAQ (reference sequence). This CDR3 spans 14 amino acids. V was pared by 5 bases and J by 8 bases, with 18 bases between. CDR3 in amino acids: CASSPPSFGTGYTF. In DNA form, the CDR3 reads TGTGCCAGCAGCCCCCCGAGTTTCGGAACGGGCTACACCTTC.

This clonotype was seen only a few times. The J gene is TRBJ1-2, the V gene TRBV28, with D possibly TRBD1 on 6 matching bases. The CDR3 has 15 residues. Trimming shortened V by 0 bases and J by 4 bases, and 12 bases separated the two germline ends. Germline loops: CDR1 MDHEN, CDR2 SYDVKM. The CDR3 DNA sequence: TGTGCCAGCAGTTTATGGGGGGGCGTCAGCTATGGCTACACCTTC. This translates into CASSLWGGVSYGYTF.

The CDR3 region has the DNA TGTGCCAGCAGCTTACGCAGGGGGCTAGGGGCCAACGTCCTGACTTTC. Encoded protein: CASSLRRGLGANVLTF. The chain joins TRBV7-8 to TRBJ2-6; 8 positions agree with TRBD1. V trimming: 2 bases; J trimming: 4 bases; junction bases outside the gene matches: 4. Germline CDR1 SGHVS, CDR2 FQNEAQ. The CDR3 loop spans 16 amino acids.

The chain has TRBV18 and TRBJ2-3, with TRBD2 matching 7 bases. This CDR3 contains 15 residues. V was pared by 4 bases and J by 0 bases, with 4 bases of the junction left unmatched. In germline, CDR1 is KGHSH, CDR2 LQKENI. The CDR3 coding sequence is TGTGCCAGCTCACGGGACTACCTTAGCACAGATACGCAGTATTTT. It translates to CASSRDYLSTDTQYF.

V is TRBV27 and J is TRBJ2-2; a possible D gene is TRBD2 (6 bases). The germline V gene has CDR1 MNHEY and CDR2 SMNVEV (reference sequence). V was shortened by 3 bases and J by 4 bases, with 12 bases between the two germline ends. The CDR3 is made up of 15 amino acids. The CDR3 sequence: CASSFTWGVTGELFF. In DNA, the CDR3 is TGTGCCAGCAGTTTTACTTGGGGGGTCACCGGGGAGCTGTTTTTT.